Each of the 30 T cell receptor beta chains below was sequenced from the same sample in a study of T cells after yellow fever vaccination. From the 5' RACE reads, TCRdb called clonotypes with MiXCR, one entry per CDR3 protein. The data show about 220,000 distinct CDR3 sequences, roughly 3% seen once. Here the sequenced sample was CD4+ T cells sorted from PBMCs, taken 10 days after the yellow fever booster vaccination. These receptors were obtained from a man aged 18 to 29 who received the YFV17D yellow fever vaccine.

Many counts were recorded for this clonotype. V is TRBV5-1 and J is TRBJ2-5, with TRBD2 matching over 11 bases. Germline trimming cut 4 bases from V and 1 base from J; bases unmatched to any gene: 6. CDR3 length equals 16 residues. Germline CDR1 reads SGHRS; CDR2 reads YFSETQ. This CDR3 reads CASSPASGGPQETQYF. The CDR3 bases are TGCGCCAGCAGCCCGGCTAGCGGGGGGCCCCAAGAGACCCAGTACTTC.

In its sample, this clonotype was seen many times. CDR3 nucleotides: TGCAGTACCTATGCGATGAAGGGGACATACACCTTC. The encoded protein is CSTYAMKGTYTF. The chain links TRBV20-1 to TRBJ1-2; D possibly corresponds to TRBD1 (6 bases). Trimming pared 8 bases from V and 11 bases from J, leaving 21 bases between. Germline V CDR1 and CDR2: DFQATT, SNEGSKA (reference sequence). This CDR3 comprises 12 residues.

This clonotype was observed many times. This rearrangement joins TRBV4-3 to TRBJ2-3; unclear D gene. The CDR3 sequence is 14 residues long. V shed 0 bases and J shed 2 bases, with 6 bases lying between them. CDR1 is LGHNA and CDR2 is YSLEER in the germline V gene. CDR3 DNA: TGCGCCAGCAGCCAAGAACCGTTCACAGATACGCAGTATTTT. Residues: CASSQEPFTDTQYF.

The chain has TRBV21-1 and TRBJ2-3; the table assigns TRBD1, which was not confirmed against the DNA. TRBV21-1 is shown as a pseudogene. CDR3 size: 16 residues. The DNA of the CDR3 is TGTGCCAGCAGCGACCCGACAGTCTCTAGCACAGATACGCAGTATTTT. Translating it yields CASSDPTVSSTDTQYF.

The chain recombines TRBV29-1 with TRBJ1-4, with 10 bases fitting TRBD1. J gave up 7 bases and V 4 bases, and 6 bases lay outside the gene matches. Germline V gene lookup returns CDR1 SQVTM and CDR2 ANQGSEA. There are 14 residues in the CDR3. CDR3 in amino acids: CSVADRGFVEKLFF. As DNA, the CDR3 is TGCAGCGTTGCGGACAGGGGGTTCGTTGAAAAACTGTTTTTT.

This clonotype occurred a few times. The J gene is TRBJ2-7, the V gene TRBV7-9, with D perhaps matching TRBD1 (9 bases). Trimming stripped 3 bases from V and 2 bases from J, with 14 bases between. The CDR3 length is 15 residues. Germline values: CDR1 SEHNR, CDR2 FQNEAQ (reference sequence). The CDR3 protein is CASSFGGDRAYEQYF. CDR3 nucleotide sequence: TGTGCCAGCAGCTTCGGGGGGGACAGGGCCTACGAGCAGTACTTC.

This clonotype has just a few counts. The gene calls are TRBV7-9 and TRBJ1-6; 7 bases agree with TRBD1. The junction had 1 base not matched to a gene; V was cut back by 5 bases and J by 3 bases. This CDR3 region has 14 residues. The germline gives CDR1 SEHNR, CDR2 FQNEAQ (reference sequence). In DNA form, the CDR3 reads TGTGCCAGCAGCGGGACAGTCTATAATTCACCCCTCCACTTT. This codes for CASSGTVYNSPLHF.

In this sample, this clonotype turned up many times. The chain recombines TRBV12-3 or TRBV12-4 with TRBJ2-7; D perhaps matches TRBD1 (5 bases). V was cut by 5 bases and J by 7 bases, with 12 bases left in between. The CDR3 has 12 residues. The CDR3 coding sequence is TGTGCCAGCAGTATGGGGCCCCTGGAGCAGTACTTC. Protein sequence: CASSMGPLEQYF.

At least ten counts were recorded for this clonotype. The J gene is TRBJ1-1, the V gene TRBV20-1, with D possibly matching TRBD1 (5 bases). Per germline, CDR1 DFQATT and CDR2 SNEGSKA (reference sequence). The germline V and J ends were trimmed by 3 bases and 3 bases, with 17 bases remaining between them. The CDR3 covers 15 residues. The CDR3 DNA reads TGCAGTGCTAGTTCTCCCCGAGGAGGGGACACTGAAGCTTTCTTT. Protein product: CSASSPRGGDTEAFF.

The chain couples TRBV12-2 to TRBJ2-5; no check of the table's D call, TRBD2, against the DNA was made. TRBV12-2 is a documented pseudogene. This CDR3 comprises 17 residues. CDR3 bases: TGTGCAAGTCGCTTCCTCGTTCCGGGACTAGCAAAGAAGACCCAGTACTTC. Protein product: CASRFLVPGLAKKTQYF.

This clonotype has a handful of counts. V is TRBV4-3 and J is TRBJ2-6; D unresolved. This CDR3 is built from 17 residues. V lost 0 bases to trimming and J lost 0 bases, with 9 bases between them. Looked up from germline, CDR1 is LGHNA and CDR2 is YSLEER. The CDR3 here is CASSQDWGFSGANVLTF. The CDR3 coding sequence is TGCGCCAGCAGCCAAGATTGGGGTTTCTCTGGGGCCAACGTCCTGACTTTC.

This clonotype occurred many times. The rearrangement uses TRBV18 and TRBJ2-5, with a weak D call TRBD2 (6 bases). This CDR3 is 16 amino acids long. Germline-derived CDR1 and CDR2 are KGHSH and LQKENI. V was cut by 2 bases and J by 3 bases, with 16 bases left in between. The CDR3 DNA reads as TGTGCCAGCTCACCATATAAAGCCGGGGGAGAAGAGACCCAGTACTTC. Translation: CASSPYKAGGEETQYF.

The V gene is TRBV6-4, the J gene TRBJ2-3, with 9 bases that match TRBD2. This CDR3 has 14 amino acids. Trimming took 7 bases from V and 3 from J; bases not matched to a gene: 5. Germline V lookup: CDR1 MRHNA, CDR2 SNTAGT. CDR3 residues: CASKPSGNTDTQYF. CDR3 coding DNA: TGTGCCAGCAAGCCTAGCGGGAATACAGATACGCAGTATTTT.

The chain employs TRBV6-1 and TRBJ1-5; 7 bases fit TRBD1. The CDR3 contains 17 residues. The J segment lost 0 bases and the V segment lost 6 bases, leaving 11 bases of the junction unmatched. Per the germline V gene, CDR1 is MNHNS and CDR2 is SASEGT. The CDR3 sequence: CASRETPDRISNQPQHF. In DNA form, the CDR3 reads TGTGCCAGCAGGGAGACACCGGACAGGATTAGCAATCAGCCCCAGCATTTT.

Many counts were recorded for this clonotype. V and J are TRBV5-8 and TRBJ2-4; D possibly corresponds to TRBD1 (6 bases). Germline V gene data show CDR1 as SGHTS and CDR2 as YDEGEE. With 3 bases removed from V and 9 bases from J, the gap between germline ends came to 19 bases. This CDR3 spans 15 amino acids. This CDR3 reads CASSSPGALEGIQYF. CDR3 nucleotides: TGTGCCAGCAGCTCTCCAGGGGCCCTAGAAGGCATTCAGTACTTC. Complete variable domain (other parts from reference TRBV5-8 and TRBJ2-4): EAGVTQSPTHLIKTRGQQATLRCSPISGHTSVYWYQQALGLGLQFLLWYDEGEERNRGNFPPRFSGRQFPNYSSELNVNALELEDSALYLCASSSPGALEGIQYFGAGTRLSVL.

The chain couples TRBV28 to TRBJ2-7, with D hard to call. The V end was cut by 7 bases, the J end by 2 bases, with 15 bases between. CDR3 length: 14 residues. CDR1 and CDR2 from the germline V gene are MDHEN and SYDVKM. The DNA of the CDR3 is TGTGCCAGCACCACGATCGGCAGTCCCTACGAGCAGTACGTC. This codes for CASTTIGSPYEQYV.

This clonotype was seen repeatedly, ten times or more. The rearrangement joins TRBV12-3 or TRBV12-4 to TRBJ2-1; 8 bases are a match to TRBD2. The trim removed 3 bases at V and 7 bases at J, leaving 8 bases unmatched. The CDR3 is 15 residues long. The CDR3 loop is CASSFRRGVLNEQFF. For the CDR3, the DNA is TGTGCCAGCAGTTTCCGGCGGGGGGTTTTAAATGAGCAGTTCTTC.

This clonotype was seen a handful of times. The CDR3 here is CAISESTGAPRIYGYTF. CDR3 nucleotide sequence: TGTGCCATCAGTGAGTCGACGGGGGCCCCACGGATCTATGGCTACACCTTC. The chain is built from TRBV10-3 and TRBJ1-2; D possibly corresponds to TRBD1 (6 bases). The V end lost 0 bases, the J end lost 4 bases, and 18 bases lay between the germline ends. This CDR3 comprises 17 residues. Looked up from germline, CDR1 is ENHRY and CDR2 is SYGVKD.

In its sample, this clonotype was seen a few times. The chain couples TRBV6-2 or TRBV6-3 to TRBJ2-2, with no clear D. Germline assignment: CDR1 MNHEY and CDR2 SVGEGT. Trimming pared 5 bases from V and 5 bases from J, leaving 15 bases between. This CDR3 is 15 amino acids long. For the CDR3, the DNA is TGTGCCAGCAGTCCCCAGCTATATACTACCGGGGAGCTGTTTTTT. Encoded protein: CASSPQLYTTGELFF.

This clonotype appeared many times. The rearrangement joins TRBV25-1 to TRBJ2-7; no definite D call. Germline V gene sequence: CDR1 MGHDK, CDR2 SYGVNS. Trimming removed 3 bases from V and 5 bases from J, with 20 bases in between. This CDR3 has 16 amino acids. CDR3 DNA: TGTGCCAGCAGTGATCATAGTGCCCAATCTCCCGACGAGCAGTACTTC. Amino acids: CASSDHSAQSPDEQYF.

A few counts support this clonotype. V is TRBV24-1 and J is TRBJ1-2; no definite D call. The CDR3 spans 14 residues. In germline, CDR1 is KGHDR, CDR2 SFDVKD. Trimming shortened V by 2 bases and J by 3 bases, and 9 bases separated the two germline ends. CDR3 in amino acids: CATSDSDGYYGYTF. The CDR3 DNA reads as TGTGCCACCAGTGATTCCGACGGCTACTATGGCTACACCTTC.

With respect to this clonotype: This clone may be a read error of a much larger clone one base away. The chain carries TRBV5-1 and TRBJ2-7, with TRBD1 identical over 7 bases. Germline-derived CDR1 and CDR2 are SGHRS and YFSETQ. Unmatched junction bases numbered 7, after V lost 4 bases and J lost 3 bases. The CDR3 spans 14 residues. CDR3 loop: CASSPTGMVYEQYF. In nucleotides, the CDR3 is TGCGCCAGCAGCCCGACAGGGATGGTCTACGAGCAGTACTTC.

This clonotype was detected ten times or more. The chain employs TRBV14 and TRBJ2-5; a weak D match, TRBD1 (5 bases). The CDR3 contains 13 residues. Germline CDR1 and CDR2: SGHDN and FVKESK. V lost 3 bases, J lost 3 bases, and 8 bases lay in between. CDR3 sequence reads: CASSQTVKETQYF. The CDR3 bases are TGTGCCAGCAGCCAGACAGTTAAAGAGACCCAGTACTTC. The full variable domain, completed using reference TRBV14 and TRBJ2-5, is EAGVTQFPSHSVIEKGQTVTLRCDPISGHDNLYWYRRVMGKEIKFLLHFVKESKQDESGMPNNRFLAERTGGTYSTLKVQPAELEDSGVYFCASSQTVKETQYFGPGTRLLVL.

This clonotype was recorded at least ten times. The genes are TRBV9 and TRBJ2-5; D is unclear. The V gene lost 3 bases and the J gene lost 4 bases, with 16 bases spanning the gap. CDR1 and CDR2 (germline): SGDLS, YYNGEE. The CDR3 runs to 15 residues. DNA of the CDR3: TGTGCCAGCAGCGGAGCAGCCGAGACCGGAGAGACCCAGTACTTC. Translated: CASSGAAETGETQYF.

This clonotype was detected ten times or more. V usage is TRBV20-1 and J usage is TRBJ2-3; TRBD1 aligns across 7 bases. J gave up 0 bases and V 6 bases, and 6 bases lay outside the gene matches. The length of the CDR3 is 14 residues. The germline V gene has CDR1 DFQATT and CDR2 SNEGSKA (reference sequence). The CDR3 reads CSARDSQSTDTQYF. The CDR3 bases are TGCAGTGCACGGGACAGCCAGAGCACAGATACGCAGTATTTT.

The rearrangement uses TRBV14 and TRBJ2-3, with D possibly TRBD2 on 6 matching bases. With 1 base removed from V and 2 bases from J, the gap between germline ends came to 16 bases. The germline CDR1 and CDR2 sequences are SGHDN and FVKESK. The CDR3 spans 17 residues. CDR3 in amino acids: CASSQGKAGRYTDTQYF. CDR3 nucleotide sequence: TGTGCCAGCAGCCAAGGGAAGGCGGGGCGTTACACAGATACGCAGTATTTT.

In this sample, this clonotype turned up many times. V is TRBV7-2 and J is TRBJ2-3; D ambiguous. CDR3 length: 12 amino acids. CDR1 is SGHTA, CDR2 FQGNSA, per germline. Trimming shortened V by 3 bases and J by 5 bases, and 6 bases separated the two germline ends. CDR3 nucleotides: TGTGCCAGCAGCTTTATAAGAGATACGCAGTATTTT. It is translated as CASSFIRDTQYF.

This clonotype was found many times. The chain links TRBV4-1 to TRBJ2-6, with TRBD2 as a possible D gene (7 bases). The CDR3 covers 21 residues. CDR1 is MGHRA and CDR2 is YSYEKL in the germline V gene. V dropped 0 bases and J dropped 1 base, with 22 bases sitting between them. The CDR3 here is CASSQDFRGARLSSGANVLTF. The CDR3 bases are TGCGCCAGCAGCCAAGATTTTCGGGGGGCGCGGCTATCTTCTGGGGCCAACGTCCTGACTTTC.

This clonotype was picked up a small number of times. CDR3 residues: CASSLIPSGTSGYTGELFF. In nucleotides, the CDR3 is TGTGCCAGCAGCTTAATTCCTTCCGGGACTAGCGGCTACACCGGGGAGCTGTTTTTT. The chain links TRBV7-6 to TRBJ2-2, with TRBD2 matching 11 bases. Trimming at V came to 2 bases and at J to 3 bases, leaving 11 bases not matched to a gene. The germline CDR1 and CDR2 sequences are SGHVS and FNYEAQ. This CDR3 is built from 19 residues.

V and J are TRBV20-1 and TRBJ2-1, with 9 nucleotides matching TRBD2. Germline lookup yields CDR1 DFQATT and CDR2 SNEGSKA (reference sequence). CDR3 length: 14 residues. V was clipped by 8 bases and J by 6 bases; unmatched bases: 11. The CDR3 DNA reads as TGCAGTCCCTGGCCTGCGGGGGGGACCAATGAGCAGTTCTTC. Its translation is CSPWPAGGTNEQFF.